The 7 T cell receptor beta chains below were found in one sample sequenced in a study of blood T cell repertoires in COVID-19. Sequencing was performed with immunoSEQ multiplex PCR; in TCRdb, only in-frame clones are kept and a portion is missing. The sample yields a few hundred thousand clones, around 89% seen once. The material sequenced was PBMCs or T cells enriched from blood (not recorded which). Receptors originate from a young woman who had recovered from COVID-19.

The rearrangement links TRBV28 to TRBJ1-2; 8 nucleotides match TRBD1. V was pared by 7 bases and J by 2 bases, with 6 bases of the junction left unmatched. The CDR3 has 14 residues. Germline V gives CDR1 MDHEN, CDR2 SYDVKM. The CDR3 loop is CASIYRGDNYGYTF. CDR3 DNA sequence: TGTGCCAGCATTTACAGGGGGGACAACTATGGCTACACCTTC.

V and J are TRBV5-1 and TRBJ1-2, with D maybe TRBD1 (6 bases). Germline lookup yields CDR1 SGHRS and CDR2 YFSETQ. CDR3 length: 13 residues. Trimming pared 4 bases from V and 3 bases from J, leaving 10 bases between. CDR3 region: CASSEKGDYGYTF. The DNA of the CDR3 is TGCGCCAGCAGCGAGAAGGGGGACTATGGCTACACCTTC.

V and J are TRBV10-1 and TRBJ2-2, with 9 bases matching TRBD1. Germline V gene lookup returns CDR1 WNHNN and CDR2 SYGVQD (reference sequence). V lost 5 bases and J lost 3; bases outside the gene matches: 7. The length of the CDR3 is 16 residues. CDR3 protein: CASSSQGAGDTGELFF. CDR3 DNA sequence: TGCGCCAGCAGTTCACAGGGGGCAGGGGACACCGGGGAGCTGTTTTTT.

This chain connects TRBV4-1 to TRBJ1-2, with 9 nucleotides matching TRBD1. This CDR3 spans 15 amino acids. After removal of 0 bases from V and 3 bases from J, the junction contained 2 bases not matched to a gene. Per germline, CDR1 MGHRA and CDR2 YSYEKL. CDR3 residues: CASSQDGTGYYGYTF. The DNA of the CDR3 is TGCGCCAGCAGCCAAGATGGGACAGGGTACTATGGCTACACCTTC.

Only one count was recorded for this clone. In nucleotides, the CDR3 is TGCGCCAGCAGCCCCGGACAGAGTCTACTCCAAGAGACCCAGTACTTC. Translation gives CASSPGQSLLQETQYF. The chain is built from TRBV5-1 and TRBJ2-5; perhaps TRBD1 as D (6 bases). V lost 4 bases, J lost 1 base, and 17 bases lay in between. CDR3 length equals 16 residues. Germline values: CDR1 SGHRS, CDR2 YFSETQ.

Points on this clone: One end of the junction fails to match germline, which may point to a read error. Here the CDR3 reads CVSRKGSGGYEQYF. The CDR3, as DNA: TGTGTCAGCAGGAAAGGATCAGGGGGCTACGAGCAGTACTTC. The gene calls are TRBV2 and TRBJ2-7; 7 nucleotides match TRBD1. The CDR3 extends over 14 amino acids. Looked up from germline, CDR1 is SNHLY and CDR2 is FYNNEI. The full variable domain, its missing parts supplied by reference TRBV2 and TRBJ2-7, is EPEVTQTPSHQVTQMGQEVILRCVPISNHLYFYWYRQILGQKVEFLVSFYNNEISEKSEIFDDQFSVERPDGSNFTLKIRSTKLEDSAMYFCVSRKGSGGYEQYFGPGTRLTVT.

The chain's CDR3 is CASPGTSGGEQFF. In DNA, the CDR3 is TGTGCCAGCCCCGGGACTAGCGGGGGTGAGCAGTTCTTC. The rearrangement uses TRBV5-4 and TRBJ2-1; 14 nucleotides line up with TRBD2. CDR1 and CDR2 from the germline V gene are SGHNT and YYREEE (reference sequence). V lost 7 bases to trimming and J lost 9 bases; unmatched junction nucleotides: 3. The CDR3 is 13 amino acids. The full variable domain, with the rest looked up from reference TRBV5-4 and TRBJ2-1, is ETGVTQSPTHLIKTRGQQVTLRCSSQSGHNTVSWYQQALGQGPQFIFQYYREEENGRGNFPPRFSGLQFPNYSSELNVNALELDDSALYLCASPGTSGGEQFFGPGTRLTVL.